This TCR beta chain appears in the sequencing data of a study of T cell responses to AZD1222 COVID-19 vaccine. This clone has a single count. Between the trimmed V and J ends, which lost 0 bases and 4 bases, there was a span of 9 bases. The CDR3 runs to 14 residues. Looked up from germline, CDR1 is MGHRA and CDR2 is YSYEKL. Only in-frame clones appear in the TCRdb table, and some are missing; sequencing was by immunoSEQ multiplex PCR. Of over 100,000 clones in the sample, approximately 90% were seen once. The genes are TRBV4-1 and TRBJ2-5; D unresolved. The clonotype comes from an adult in good health. Specimen: peripheral blood, collected on day 0 of AZD1222 vaccination. CDR3: CASSQDASLETQYF. The CDR3 DNA reads as TGCGCCAGCAGCCAAGATGCATCTCTAGAGACCCAGTACTTC.